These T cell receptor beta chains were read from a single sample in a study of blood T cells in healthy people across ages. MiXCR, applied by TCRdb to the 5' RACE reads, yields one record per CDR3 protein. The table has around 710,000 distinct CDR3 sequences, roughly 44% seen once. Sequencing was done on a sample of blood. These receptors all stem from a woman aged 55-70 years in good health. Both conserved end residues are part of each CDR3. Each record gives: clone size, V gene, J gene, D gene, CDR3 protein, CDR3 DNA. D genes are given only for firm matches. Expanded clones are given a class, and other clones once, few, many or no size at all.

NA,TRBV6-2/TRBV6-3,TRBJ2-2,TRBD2,CASSSPHRTSGGAVTGELFF,TGTGCCAGCAGTTCCCCCCATAGGACTAGCGGGGGGGCCGTCACCGGGGAGCTGTTTTTT
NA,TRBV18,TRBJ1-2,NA,CASSPNRASYGYTF,TGTGCCAGCTCACCAAACAGGGCGAGCTATGGCTACACCTTC
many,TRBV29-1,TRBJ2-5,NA,CSDGGRGETQYF,TGCAGCGATGGGGGGCGCGGCGAGACCCAGTACTTC
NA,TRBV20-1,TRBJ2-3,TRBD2,CSARGLAGRIGTDTQYF,TGCAGTGCTAGAGGTCTAGCGGGGAGGATTGGCACAGATACGCAGTATTTT
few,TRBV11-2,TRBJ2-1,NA,CASRTGNEQFF,TGTGCCAGCAGAACAGGGAATGAGCAGTTCTTC
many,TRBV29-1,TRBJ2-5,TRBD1,CSVELGQGALETQYF,TGCAGCGTTGAACTGGGACAGGGGGCTCTTGAGACCCAGTACTTC
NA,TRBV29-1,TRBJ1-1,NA,CSVVSAIMNTEAFF,TGCAGCGTTGTATCCGCTATAATGAACACTGAAGCTTTCTTT
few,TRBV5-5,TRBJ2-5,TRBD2,CASSRREGETQYF,TGTGCCAGCAGTAGAAGGGAGGGTGAGACCCAGTACTTC
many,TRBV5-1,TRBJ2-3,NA,CASNGHFGTDTQYF,TGCGCCAGCAACGGGCATTTCGGGACAGATACGCAGTATTTT
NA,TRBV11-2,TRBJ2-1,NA,CASSLEGGVGYNEQFF,TGTGCCAGCAGCTTAGAGGGCGGGGTCGGATACAATGAGCAGTTCTTC
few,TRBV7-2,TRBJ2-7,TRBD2,CASSLFLAGGDTYEQYF,TGTGCCAGCAGCTTATTTCTGGCGGGAGGGGATACCTACGAGCAGTACTTC